The TCR beta chain described here comes from a study of identical twins. This clonotype has a handful of counts. Its specificity is unknown. Template switching introduced a universal primer site, and the cDNA bore unique molecular identifiers. TCRdb used MiXCR to reprocess the 5' RACE reads, holding one entry per CDR3 protein. The repertoire holds around 1.7 million distinct CDR3 sequences, with less than 35% as singletons. Whole-study findings and limits: Analyses of zero insertions could be partly confounded by invariant MAIT and iNKT cells. Abundant beta clonotypes from cord blood had fewer insertions, unlike memory repertoires, which showed none.

The V end was cut by 3 bases, the J end by 6 bases, with 12 bases between. Per germline, CDR1 MNHNS and CDR2 SASEGT. The CDR3 totals 14 residues. This chain links TRBV6-1 with TRBJ2-1; D uncertain. The receptor was derived from a newborn girl in good health. Sequencing input: cord blood. DNA of the CDR3: TGTGCCAGCAGTGAGGCCCCTCAAACCAATGAGCAGTTCTTC. Its protein product is CASSEAPQTNEQFF.